The 22 T cell receptor beta chains below come from one sample, sequenced in a study of OX40 agonist ivuxolimab in advanced cancers. Sequencing used immunoSEQ multiplex PCR; TCRdb keeps in-frame clones, though not all of them. The repertoire has tens of thousands of clones, roughly 80% of them found once; the top ten carry 21%. The sample here was CD4+ or CD8+ T cells sorted from blood, taken in a trial of the OX40 agonist ivuxolimab. The receptor set was obtained from an adult with an advanced solid tumor such as melanoma, head and neck, liver or kidney cancer.

The V and J genes are TRBV2 and TRBJ1-4; no clear D. V was trimmed by 7 bases and J by 0 bases, leaving 12 bases between them. CDR1 SNHLY and CDR2 FYNNEI come from the germline V gene. This CDR3 is 15 amino acids long. The CDR3 bases are TGTGCCAGCACTGGAGCGATCTCAACTAATGAAAAACTGTTTTTT. Translated: CASTGAISTNEKLFF.

The chain combines TRBV19 with TRBJ2-7; TRBD1 matches 9 bases. This CDR3 is built from 14 residues. Trimming at V came to 5 bases and at J to 4 bases, leaving 6 bases not matched to a gene. The germline gives CDR1 LNHDA, CDR2 SQIVND (reference sequence). For the CDR3, the DNA is TGTGCCAGTAGTCCAGGGACAGGGATATACGAGCAGTACTTC. Encoded protein: CASSPGTGIYEQYF.

The rearrangement links TRBV5-1 to TRBJ2-3; 8 bases agree with TRBD1. The germline CDR1 and CDR2 sequences are SGHRS and YFSETQ. The CDR3 is made up of 15 amino acids. Germline trimming cut 2 bases from V and 4 bases from J; bases unmatched to any gene: 6. As DNA, the CDR3 is TGCGCCAGCAGCTTAGCTCAGGGGGCCGCAGATACGCAGTATTTT. Translated, it gives CASSLAQGAADTQYF. The full variable domain, with the rest looked up from reference TRBV5-1 and TRBJ2-3, is KAGVTQTPRYLIKTRGQQVTLSCSPISGHRSVSWYQQTPGQGLQFLFEYFSETQRNKGNFPGRFSGRQFSNSRSEMNVSTLELGDSALYLCASSLAQGAADTQYFGPGTRLTVL.

The chain joins TRBV5-4 to TRBJ2-6, with 7 bases matching TRBD1. The trim removed 4 bases at V and 2 bases at J, leaving 6 bases unmatched. The CDR3 consists of 16 residues. CDR1 SGHNT and CDR2 YYREEE come from the germline V gene (reference sequence). CDR3 bases: TGTGCCAGCAGCCTACCCGACAGGGCTGGGGCCAACGTCCTGACTTTC. Its protein product is CASSLPDRAGANVLTF.

This chain links TRBV5-1 with TRBJ1-1; TRBD1 matches 8 bases. Germline V lookup: CDR1 SGHRS, CDR2 YFSETQ. The CDR3 has 14 residues. V lost 2 bases to trimming and J lost 4 bases; unmatched junction nucleotides: 4. The CDR3 here is CASSLGQGSTEAFF. CDR3 sequence (DNA): TGCGCCAGCAGCTTAGGACAGGGATCCACTGAAGCTTTCTTT.

The chain recombines TRBV6-5 with TRBJ2-7; TRBD2 aligns across 10 bases. The CDR3 extends over 16 amino acids. The V gene's germline CDR1 is MNHEY and CDR2 SVGAGI. V lost 4 bases and J lost 5; bases outside the gene matches: 11. The CDR3 bases are TGTGCCAGCAGTTCGTTAGCGGGAGGCAGCGTCCACGAGCAGTACTTC. This translates into CASSSLAGGSVHEQYF.

This clone was recorded once. The chain has TRBV29-1 and TRBJ2-3, with D perhaps given as TRBD1 or TRBD2 (5 bases each). V lost 3 bases and J 0 bases, leaving 10 bases between the germline ends. The germline gives CDR1 SQVTM, CDR2 ANQGSEA. The CDR3 contains 14 residues. CDR3 sequence reads: CSVDQGGSTDTQYF. CDR3 bases: TGCAGCGTTGACCAGGGCGGGAGCACAGATACGCAGTATTTT.

This clone came up once. The rearrangement uses TRBV19 and TRBJ1-1, with D perhaps matching TRBD1 (5 bases). CDR3 length: 15 amino acids. V shed 3 bases and J shed 4 bases, with 15 bases lying between them. Germline V gives CDR1 LNHDA, CDR2 SQIVND (reference sequence). CDR3 loop: CASSIGGVDGTEAFF. The CDR3, as DNA: TGTGCCAGTAGTATCGGGGGGGTAGATGGCACTGAAGCTTTCTTT.

The rearrangement links TRBV5-1 to TRBJ2-3, with 7 nucleotides matching TRBD2. CDR3 length equals 13 residues. V was pared by 7 bases and J by 5 bases, with 7 bases of the junction left unmatched. Germline CDR1 reads SGHRS; CDR2 reads YFSETQ. CDR3 sequence reads: CASGGGVEDTQYF. CDR3 coding DNA: TGCGCCAGCGGCGGGGGAGTGGAAGATACGCAGTATTTT. The whole variable domain, filled in from reference TRBV5-1 and TRBJ2-3, reads KAGVTQTPRYLIKTRGQQVTLSCSPISGHRSVSWYQQTPGQGLQFLFEYFSETQRNKGNFPGRFSGRQFSNSRSEMNVSTLELGDSALYLCASGGGVEDTQYFGPGTRLTVL.

The CDR3 DNA is TGTGCCAGCAGTTTAGGGGGCGGGGGGGCTCGTCAGCCCCAGCATTTT. It translates to CASSLGGGGARQPQHF. V is TRBV28 and J is TRBJ1-5; D perhaps matches TRBD1 (6 bases). CDR3 size: 16 residues. V gave up 2 bases and J gave up 6 bases, with 17 bases separating them. Germline V gene data show CDR1 as MDHEN and CDR2 as SYDVKM.

The CDR3 here is CASNGGEATNEKLFF. CDR3 DNA sequence: TGTGCCAGTAATGGGGGAGAAGCGACTAATGAAAAACTGTTTTTT. The V gene is TRBV19, the J gene TRBJ1-4; weak D call: TRBD1 (5 bases). V was pared by 7 bases and J by 2 bases, with 14 bases between. The CDR3 has 15 residues. Germline CDR1 LNHDA, CDR2 SQIVND (reference sequence).

The chain combines TRBV7-9 with TRBJ2-1; either TRBD1 or TRBD2 may fit D (5 bases each). Germline CDR1 reads SEHNR; CDR2 reads FQNEAQ (reference sequence). Trimming took off 4 bases at V and 10 bases at J, with 14 bases between the two ends. CDR3 size: 13 residues. The CDR3 reads CASSWGSDGEQFF. The CDR3 coding sequence is TGTGCCAGCAGCTGGGGGTCGGATGGCGAGCAGTTCTTC.

Comments on this clone: One end of the junction fails to match germline, which may point to a read error. J is TRBJ1-2 and V is TRBV2; D is undetermined. Germline loops: CDR1 SNHLY, CDR2 FYNNEI. The CDR3 totals 12 residues. In DNA form, the CDR3 reads TGTGCCAGCAGGGAAGACTACTATGGCTACACCTTC. Its translation is CASREDYYGYTF.

The chain links TRBV6-5 to TRBJ2-1, with D possibly called TRBD1 or TRBD2 (5 bases each). Trimming cost V 5 bases and J 4 bases, with 15 bases left between them. This CDR3 has 15 amino acids. Germline-derived CDR1 and CDR2 are MNHEY and SVGAGI. CDR3 DNA sequence: TGTGCCAGCAGTAACCGGGACGGACGATACAATGAGCAGTTCTTC. This translates into CASSNRDGRYNEQFF.

The gene calls are TRBV5-4 and TRBJ2-5; 9 bases fit TRBD1. Matching the DNA end better, TRBJ2-7 makes the J call doubtful. CDR1 is SGHNT and CDR2 is YYREEE in the germline V gene (reference sequence). This CDR3 contains 15 residues. The DNA for the CDR3 is TGTGCCAGCAGCAGATGGGACAGGGAGGTAATCGAGCAGTACTTC. Translating gives CASSRWDREVIEQYF.

The chain couples TRBV15 to TRBJ2-1; possible D gene TRBD1, 7 bases. V lost 3 bases, J lost 4 bases, and 16 bases lay in between. CDR3 length equals 16 residues. Looked up from germline, CDR1 is LNHNV and CDR2 is YYDKDF (reference sequence). The DNA of the CDR3 is TGTGCCACCAGCAGTTTACAACAGGGGAGGTACAATGAGCAGTTCTTC. This encodes CATSSLQQGRYNEQFF.

The chain combines TRBV29-1 with TRBJ1-4; D uncertain. Trimming shortened V by 5 bases and J by 8 bases, and 9 bases separated the two germline ends. CDR1 is SQVTM and CDR2 is ANQGSEA in the germline V gene. The length of the CDR3 is 11 residues. The CDR3 reads CSVNSGEKLFF. The CDR3 DNA follows: TGCAGCGTTAATAGTGGGGAAAAACTGTTTTTT. The full variable domain, with the rest looked up from reference TRBV29-1 and TRBJ1-4, is SAVISQKPSRDICQRGTSLTIQCQVDSQVTMMFWYRQQPGQSLTLIATANQGSEATYESGFVIDKFPISRPNLTFSTLTVSNMSPEDSSIYLCSVNSGEKLFFGSGTQLSVL.

V is TRBV27 and J is TRBJ2-7, with 7 bases matching TRBD1. Germline trimming cut 3 bases from V and 7 bases from J; bases unmatched to any gene: 18. CDR1 MNHEY and CDR2 SMNVEV come from the germline V gene (reference sequence). CDR3 size: 17 residues. The CDR3 DNA reads as TGTGCCAGCAGTTTTAGGGGGCAGCGAACAAACCGGATGGAGCAGTACTTC. It yields the protein CASSFRGQRTNRMEQYF.

V gene TRBV7-9 combines with J gene TRBJ2-7; D is ambiguous. Per the germline V gene, CDR1 is SEHNR and CDR2 is FQNEAQ (reference sequence). V was trimmed by 8 bases and J by 4 bases, leaving 12 bases between them. CDR3 length: 12 residues. The CDR3 spells CASGSDYYEQYF. The CDR3 region has the DNA TGTGCCAGCGGCAGCGATTATTACGAGCAGTACTTC. Full variable domain (remainder filled in from reference TRBV7-9 and TRBJ2-7): DTGVSQNPRHKITKRGQNVTFRCDPISEHNRLYWYRQTLGQGPEFLTYFQNEAQLEKSRLLSDRFSAERPKGSFSTLEIQRTEQGDSAMYLCASGSDYYEQYFGPGTRLTVT.

This rearrangement joins TRBV11-2 to TRBJ2-7, with 8 bases lining up with TRBD2. The CDR3 contains 14 residues. Trimming removed 8 bases from V and 2 bases from J; junction bases left unmatched: 8. The germline V gene encodes CDR1 SGHAT and CDR2 FQNNGV. CDR3 coding DNA: TGTGCCAGCGGTCCTAGCGGGCAACCCTACGAGCAGTACTTC. It encodes CASGPSGQPYEQYF. Filled out from reference TRBV11-2 and TRBJ2-7, the complete variable domain reads EAGVAQSPRYKIIEKRQSVAFWCNPISGHATLYWYQQILGQGPKLLIQFQNNGVVDDSQLPKDRFSAERLKGVDSTLKIQPAKLEDSAVYLCASGPSGQPYEQYFGPGTRLTVT.

The chain joins TRBV29-1 to TRBJ2-5, with TRBD1 identical over 7 bases. V was clipped by 4 bases and J by 3 bases; unmatched bases: 2. The CDR3 sequence is 12 residues long. Germline CDR1 reads SQVTM; CDR2 reads ANQGSEA. CDR3 nucleotide sequence: TGCAGCGTTGGACAGGGTAAAGAGACCCAGTACTTC. Its protein is CSVGQGKETQYF.

This chain joins TRBV28 and TRBJ2-6, with 8 bases aligning to TRBD1. J gave up 0 bases and V 2 bases, and 12 bases lay outside the gene matches. Germline V gene data show CDR1 as MDHEN and CDR2 as SYDVKM. The CDR3 runs 20 residues. The CDR3 here is CASSLRTGRQAGSGANVLTF. The CDR3 DNA follows: TGTGCCAGCAGTTTAAGGACAGGGAGGCAAGCGGGCTCTGGGGCCAACGTCCTGACTTTC.